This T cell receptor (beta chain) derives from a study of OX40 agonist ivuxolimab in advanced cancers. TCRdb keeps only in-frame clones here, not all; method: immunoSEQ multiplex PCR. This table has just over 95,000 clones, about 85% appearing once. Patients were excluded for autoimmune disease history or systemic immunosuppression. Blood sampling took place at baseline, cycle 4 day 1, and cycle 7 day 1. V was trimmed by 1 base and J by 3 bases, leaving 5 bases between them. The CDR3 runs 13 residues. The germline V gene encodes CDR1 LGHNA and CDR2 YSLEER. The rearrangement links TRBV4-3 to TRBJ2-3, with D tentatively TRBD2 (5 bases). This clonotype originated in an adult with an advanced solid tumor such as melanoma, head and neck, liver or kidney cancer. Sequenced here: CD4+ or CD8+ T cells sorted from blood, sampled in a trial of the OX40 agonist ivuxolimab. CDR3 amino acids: CASSQAGTDTQYF. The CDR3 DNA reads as TGCGCCAGCAGCCAAGCGGGGACAGATACGCAGTATTTT.